Listed here are 16 T cell receptor beta chains from one sample, sequenced in a study of CD8 T cells in Susac syndrome. When the RNA was reverse transcribed, random hexamers were used with an input of about 0.5 to 1 ug. In TCRdb, the immunoSEQ multiplex PCR reads were re-called with MiXCR into one record per CDR3 protein. Of hundreds of thousands of distinct CDR3 sequences listed, about 94% are singletons. Input material: CD4+ T cells from PBMCs. The receptors were gathered from a human donor with multiple sclerosis.

The rearrangement joins TRBV5-4 to TRBJ2-2; 11 nucleotides match TRBD2. V trimming: 1 base; J trimming: 5 bases; junction bases outside the gene matches: 7. The germline V gene has CDR1 SGHNT and CDR2 YYREEE (reference sequence). CDR3 length: 17 residues. The CDR3 spells CASSLLAGGIGTGELFF. For the CDR3, the DNA is TGTGCCAGCAGCTTGCTAGCGGGGGGCATCGGGACCGGGGAGCTGTTTTTT. The entire variable domain, with the rest obtained from reference TRBV5-4 and TRBJ2-2, is as follows: ETGVTQSPTHLIKTRGQQVTLRCSSQSGHNTVSWYQQALGQGPQFIFQYYREEENGRGNFPPRFSGLQFPNYSSELNVNALELDDSALYLCASSLLAGGIGTGELFFGEGSRLTVL.

The J gene is TRBJ2-6, the V gene TRBV27, with TRBD1 as a possible D gene (5 bases). V gave up 6 bases and J gave up 2 bases, with 11 bases separating them. Germline assignment: CDR1 MNHEY and CDR2 SMNVEV (reference sequence). The CDR3 runs 15 residues. CDR3 amino acids: CASRKGNAGANVLTF. The CDR3 DNA is TGTGCCAGCAGGAAGGGGAATGCTGGGGCCAACGTCCTGACTTTC.

This chain uses TRBV7-9 with TRBJ1-5; no clear D gene. V gave up 4 bases and J gave up 7 bases, with 11 bases separating them. The V gene's germline CDR1 is SEHNR and CDR2 FQNEAQ (reference sequence). The CDR3 contains 13 residues. Here the CDR3 DNA reads TGTGCCAGCAGCTACCAGCCGGGACAGCCCCAGCATTTT. Protein product: CASSYQPGQPQHF.

CDR3 DNA: TGTGCCAGCAGTGGGGACTACACAGATACGCAGTATTTT. The encoded protein is CASSGDYTDTQYF. The chain has TRBV28 and TRBJ2-3; TRBD2 matches at 7 bases. The junction had 1 base not matched to a gene; V was cut back by 5 bases and J by 2 bases. The length of the CDR3 is 13 residues. CDR1 is MDHEN and CDR2 is SYDVKM in the germline V gene.

This clonotype has just a few counts. The rearrangement links TRBV7-2 to TRBJ2-7; a possible D gene is TRBD2 (6 bases). Trimming took off 6 bases at V and 11 bases at J, with 17 bases between the two ends. The CDR3 runs 12 residues. Looked up from germline, CDR1 is SGHTA and CDR2 is FQGNSA. The CDR3 DNA reads as TGTGCCAGCAGTTCTAGCGTGCCTGGCAAGTACTTC. Translated, it gives CASSSSVPGKYF.

This rearrangement joins TRBV5-6 to TRBJ2-3, with D possibly TRBD2 on 6 matching bases. There are 14 residues in the CDR3. CDR1 SGHDT and CDR2 YYEEEE come from the germline V gene. Trimming removed 4 bases from V and 4 bases from J, with 13 bases in between. The CDR3 sequence: CASSQLPGADTQYF. CDR3 coding DNA: TGTGCCAGCAGCCAGCTTCCGGGGGCAGATACGCAGTATTTT.

The chain combines TRBV30 with TRBJ2-1; D unclear. The V end was cut by 0 bases, the J end by 0 bases, with 12 bases between. This CDR3 is built from 16 residues. Germline CDR1 and CDR2: GTSNPN and SVGIG (reference sequence). Here the CDR3 DNA reads TGTGCCTGGAGTGTAATTGGCAGACGCTCCTACAATGAGCAGTTCTTC. Protein sequence: CAWSVIGRRSYNEQFF.

The V and J genes are TRBV5-1 and TRBJ2-7, with 7 bases identical to TRBD2. Per germline, CDR1 SGHRS and CDR2 YFSETQ. Unmatched junction bases numbered 4, after V lost 1 base and J lost 6 bases. CDR3 length: 13 amino acids. CDR3 residues: CASSLISGGEQYF. In nucleotides, the CDR3 is TGCGCCAGCAGCTTGATTTCGGGGGGCGAGCAGTACTTC.

V gene TRBV4-1 combines with J gene TRBJ2-2; 9 bases map to TRBD2. Germline V CDR1 and CDR2: MGHRA, YSYEKL. The CDR3 sequence is 17 residues long. The V gene end was trimmed by 4 bases and the J gene end by 4 bases; junction bases not matched to a gene: 10. The CDR3 nucleotides are TGCGCCAGCAGCCCCCGTGGTAGCGGGAGTATCACCGGGGAGCTGTTTTTT. As protein: CASSPRGSGSITGELFF.

The chain is built from TRBV7-2 and TRBJ2-1, with D perhaps TRBD2 (5 bases). V gave up 5 bases and J gave up 8 bases, with 16 bases separating them. This CDR3 is built from 14 residues. Germline CDR1 is SGHTA and CDR2 is FQGNSA. CDR3 bases: TGTGCCAGCAGCCCGGACTCATATAGCGATGAGCAGTTCTTC. Its translation is CASSPDSYSDEQFF.

This rearrangement joins TRBV15 to TRBJ1-5; TRBD1 aligns across 7 bases. The CDR3 extends over 13 amino acids. V lost 5 bases to trimming and J lost 7 bases; unmatched junction nucleotides: 5. CDR1 and CDR2 (germline): LNHNV, YYDKDF (reference sequence). The CDR3 region has the DNA TGTGCCACCAGCTATGGACAGGAACAGCCCCAGCATTTT. The encoded protein is CATSYGQEQPQHF.

The rearrangement joins TRBV27 to TRBJ2-5; the D gene could be TRBD1 or TRBD2 (5 bases each). CDR3 length equals 14 residues. Trimming pared 5 bases from V and 4 bases from J, leaving 14 bases between. Looked up from germline, CDR1 is MNHEY and CDR2 is SMNVEV (reference sequence). CDR3 DNA sequence: TGTGCCAGCAGTCCCGGGACCACCCGAGAGACCCAGTACTTC. It encodes CASSPGTTRETQYF.

The genes are TRBV6-5 and TRBJ2-7; the D is unclear. The V and J ends lost 6 bases and 2 bases respectively, with 14 bases between them. The CDR3 has 14 amino acids. Germline values: CDR1 MNHEY, CDR2 SVGAGI. This CDR3 is CASRPAGETYEQYV. The CDR3 region has the DNA TGTGCCAGCAGACCAGCAGGAGAGACCTACGAGCAGTACGTC.

The rearrangement links TRBV5-4 to TRBJ2-5; D is perhaps TRBD2 (6 bases). The CDR3 is 14 amino acids. Germline V CDR1 and CDR2: SGHNT, YYREEE (reference sequence). V dropped 4 bases and J dropped 3 bases, with 13 bases sitting between them. CDR3 sequence reads: CASSPAGQKETQYF. The CDR3 DNA follows: TGTGCCAGCAGCCCGGCGGGGCAGAAAGAGACCCAGTACTTC.

The chain links TRBV14 to TRBJ2-2, with a tentative D call TRBD1 (6 bases). This CDR3 region has 14 residues. V was shortened by 10 bases and J by 4 bases, with 16 bases between the two germline ends. Germline values: CDR1 SGHDN, CDR2 FVKESK. CDR3 in amino acids: CATSGRDTTGELFF. Written as DNA, the CDR3 is TGTGCCACCTCCGGCCGGGACACCACCGGGGAGCTGTTTTTT.

This clonotype has a single count. The chain links TRBV6-1 to TRBJ1-1; no clear D gene. The CDR3 totals 14 residues. Trimming stripped 6 bases from V and 5 bases from J, with 16 bases between. CDR1 MNHNS and CDR2 SASEGT come from the germline V gene. CDR3 loop: CASSLELGETEAFF. As DNA, the CDR3 is TGTGCCAGCAGCTTGGAGTTGGGTGAAACTGAAGCTTTCTTT.